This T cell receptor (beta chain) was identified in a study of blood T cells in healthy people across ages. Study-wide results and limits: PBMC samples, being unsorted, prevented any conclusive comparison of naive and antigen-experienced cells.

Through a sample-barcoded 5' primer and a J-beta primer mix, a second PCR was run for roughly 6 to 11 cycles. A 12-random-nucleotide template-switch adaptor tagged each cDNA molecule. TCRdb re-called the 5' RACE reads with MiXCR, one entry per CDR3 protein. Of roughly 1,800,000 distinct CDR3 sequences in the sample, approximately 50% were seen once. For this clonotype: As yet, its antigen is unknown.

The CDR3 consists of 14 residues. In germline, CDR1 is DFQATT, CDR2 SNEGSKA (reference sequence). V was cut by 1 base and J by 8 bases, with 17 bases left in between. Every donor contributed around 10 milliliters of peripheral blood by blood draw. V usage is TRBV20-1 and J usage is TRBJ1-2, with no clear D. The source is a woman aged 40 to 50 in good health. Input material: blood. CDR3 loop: CSARGTVRGGGYTF. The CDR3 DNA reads TGCAGTGCTAGAGGAACTGTACGCGGTGGCGGCTACACCTTC.